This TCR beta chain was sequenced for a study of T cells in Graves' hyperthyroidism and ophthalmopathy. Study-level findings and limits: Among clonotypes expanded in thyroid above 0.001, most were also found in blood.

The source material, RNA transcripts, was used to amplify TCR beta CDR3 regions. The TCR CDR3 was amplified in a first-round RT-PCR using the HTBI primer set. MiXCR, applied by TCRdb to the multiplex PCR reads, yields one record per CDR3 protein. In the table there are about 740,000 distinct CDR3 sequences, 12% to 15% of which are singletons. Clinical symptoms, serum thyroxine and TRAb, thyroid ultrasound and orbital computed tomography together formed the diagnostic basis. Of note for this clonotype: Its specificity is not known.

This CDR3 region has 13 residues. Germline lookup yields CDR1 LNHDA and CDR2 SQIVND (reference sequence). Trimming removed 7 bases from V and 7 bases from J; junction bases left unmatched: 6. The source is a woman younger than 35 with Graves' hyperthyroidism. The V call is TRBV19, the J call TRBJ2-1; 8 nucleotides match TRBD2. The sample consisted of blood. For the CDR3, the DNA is TGTGCCAGTAATGGCGGACTAGCAAATGAGCAGTTCTTC. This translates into CASNGGLANEQFF. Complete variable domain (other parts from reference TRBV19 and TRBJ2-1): DGGITQSPKYLFRKEGQNVTLSCEQNLNHDAMYWYRQDPGQGLRLIYYSQIVNDFQKGDIAEGYSVSREKKESFPLTVTSAQKNPTAFYLCASNGGLANEQFFGPGTRLTVL.